This TCR beta chain came from a study of T cells in Graves' hyperthyroidism and ophthalmopathy. Template material for amplifying TCR beta CDR3 regions consisted of RNA transcripts. First-round RT-PCR with HTBI primers amplified the TCR CDR3 region. TCRdb re-called the multiplex PCR reads with MiXCR, one entry per CDR3 protein. Here the sample spans approximately 420,000 distinct CDR3 sequences, just under 15% being singletons. V shed 4 bases and J shed 0 bases, with 13 bases lying between them. Germline CDR1 MDHEN, CDR2 SYDVKM. This CDR3 has 17 amino acids. The sample holds a few counts of this clonotype.

The chain recombines TRBV28 with TRBJ1-6; possibly TRBD1 for D (5 bases). Sequenced: blood. This receptor was taken from a woman aged 30 to 39 with Graves' hyperthyroidism. The CDR3 DNA reads as TGTGCCAGCAGTTCGGGACTTCCAGGCTCCTATAATTCACCCCTCCACTTT. This translates into CASSSGLPGSYNSPLHF.